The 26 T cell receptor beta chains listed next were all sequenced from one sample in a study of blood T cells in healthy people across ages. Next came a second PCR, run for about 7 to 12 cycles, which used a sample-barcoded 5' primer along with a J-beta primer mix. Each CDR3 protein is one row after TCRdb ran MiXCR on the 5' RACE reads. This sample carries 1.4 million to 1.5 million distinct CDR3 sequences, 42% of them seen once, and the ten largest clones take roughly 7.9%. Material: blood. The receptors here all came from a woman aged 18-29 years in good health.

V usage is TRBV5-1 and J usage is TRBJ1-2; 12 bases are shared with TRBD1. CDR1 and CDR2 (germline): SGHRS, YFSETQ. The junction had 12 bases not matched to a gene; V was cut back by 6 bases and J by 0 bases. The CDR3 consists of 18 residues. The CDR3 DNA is TGCGCCAGCACCAAAAGAGGGACAGGGGGCCCCACTAACTATGGCTACACCTTC. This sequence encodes CASTKRGTGGPTNYGYTF.

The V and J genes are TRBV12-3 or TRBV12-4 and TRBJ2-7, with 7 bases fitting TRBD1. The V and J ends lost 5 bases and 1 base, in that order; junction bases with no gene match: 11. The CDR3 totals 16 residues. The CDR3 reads CASSPVGWDSSYEQYF. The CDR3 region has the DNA TGTGCCAGCAGTCCTGTGGGATGGGACAGTTCCTACGAGCAGTACTTC.

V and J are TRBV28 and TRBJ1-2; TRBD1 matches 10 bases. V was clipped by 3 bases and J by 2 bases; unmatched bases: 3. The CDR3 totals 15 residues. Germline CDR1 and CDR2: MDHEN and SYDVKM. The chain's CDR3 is CASSLGTGVNYGYTF. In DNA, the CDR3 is TGTGCCAGCAGTTTGGGGACAGGGGTCAACTATGGCTACACCTTC.

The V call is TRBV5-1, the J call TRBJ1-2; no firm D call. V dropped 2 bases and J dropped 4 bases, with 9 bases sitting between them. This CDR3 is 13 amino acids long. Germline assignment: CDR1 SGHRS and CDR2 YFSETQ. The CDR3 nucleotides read TGCGCCAGCAGCTTCGAACCGGGCTATGGCTACACCTTC. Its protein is CASSFEPGYGYTF. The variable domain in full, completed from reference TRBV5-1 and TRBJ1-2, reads KAGVTQTPRYLIKTRGQQVTLSCSPISGHRSVSWYQQTPGQGLQFLFEYFSETQRNKGNFPGRFSGRQFSNSRSEMNVSTLELGDSALYLCASSFEPGYGYTFGSGTRLTVV.

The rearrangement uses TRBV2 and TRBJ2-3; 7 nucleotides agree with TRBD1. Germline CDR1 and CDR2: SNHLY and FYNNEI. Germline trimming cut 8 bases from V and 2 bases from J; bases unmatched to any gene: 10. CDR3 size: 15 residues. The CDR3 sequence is CASEARGRLTDTQYF. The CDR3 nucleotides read TGTGCCAGCGAGGCTAGGGGGCGGCTCACAGATACGCAGTATTTT.

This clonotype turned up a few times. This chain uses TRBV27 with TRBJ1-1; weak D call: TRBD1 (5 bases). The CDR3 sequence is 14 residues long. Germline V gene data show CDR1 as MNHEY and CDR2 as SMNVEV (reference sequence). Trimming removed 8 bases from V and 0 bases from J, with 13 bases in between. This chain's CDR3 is CASSRGSMNTEAFF. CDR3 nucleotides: TGTGCCAGCTCGAGGGGCTCCATGAACACTGAAGCTTTCTTT.

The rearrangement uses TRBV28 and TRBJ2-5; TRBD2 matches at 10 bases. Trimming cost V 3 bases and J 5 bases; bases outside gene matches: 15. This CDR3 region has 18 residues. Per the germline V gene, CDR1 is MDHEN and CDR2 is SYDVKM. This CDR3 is CASSLATSGKTFGETQYF. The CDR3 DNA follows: TGTGCCAGCAGTTTGGCAACTAGCGGGAAAACCTTTGGGGAGACCCAGTACTTC.

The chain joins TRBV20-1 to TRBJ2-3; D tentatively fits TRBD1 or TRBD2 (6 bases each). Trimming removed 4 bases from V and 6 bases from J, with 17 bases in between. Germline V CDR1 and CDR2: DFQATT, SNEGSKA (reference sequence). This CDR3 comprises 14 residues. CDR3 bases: TGCAGTGCTATGGGGGCGGGAAGGTCTGATACGCAGTATTTT. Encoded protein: CSAMGAGRSDTQYF.

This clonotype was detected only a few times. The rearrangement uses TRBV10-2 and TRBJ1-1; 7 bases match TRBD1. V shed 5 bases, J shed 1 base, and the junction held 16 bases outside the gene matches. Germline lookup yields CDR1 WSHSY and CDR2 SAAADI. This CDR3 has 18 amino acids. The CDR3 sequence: CASSQHIPRTGENTEAFF. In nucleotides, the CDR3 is TGCGCCAGCAGTCAACATATCCCGAGGACAGGTGAGAACACTGAAGCTTTCTTT.

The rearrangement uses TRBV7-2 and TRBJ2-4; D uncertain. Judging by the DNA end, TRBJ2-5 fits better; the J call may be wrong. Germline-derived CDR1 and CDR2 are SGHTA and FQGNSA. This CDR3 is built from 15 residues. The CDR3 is CASSSNLTLPETQYF. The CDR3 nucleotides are TGTGCCAGCAGCTCTAACCTGACCCTCCCGGAGACCCAGTACTTC.

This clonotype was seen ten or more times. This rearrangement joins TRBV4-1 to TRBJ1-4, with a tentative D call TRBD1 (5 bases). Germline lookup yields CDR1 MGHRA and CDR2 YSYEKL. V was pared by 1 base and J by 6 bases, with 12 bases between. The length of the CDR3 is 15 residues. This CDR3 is CASSQVGAGDEKLFF. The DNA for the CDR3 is TGCGCCAGCAGCCAAGTTGGGGCGGGGGATGAAAAACTGTTTTTT.

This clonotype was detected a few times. CDR3 sequence reads: CASSRGYSSYNEQFF. The CDR3 nucleotides read TGTGCCAGCAGTCGGGGTTATTCGAGCTACAATGAGCAGTTCTTC. V gene TRBV25-1 combines with J gene TRBJ2-1, with D possibly matching TRBD2 (5 bases). V was shortened by 5 bases and J by 3 bases, with 14 bases between the two germline ends. CDR1 is MGHDK and CDR2 is SYGVNS in the germline V gene. The CDR3 consists of 15 residues.

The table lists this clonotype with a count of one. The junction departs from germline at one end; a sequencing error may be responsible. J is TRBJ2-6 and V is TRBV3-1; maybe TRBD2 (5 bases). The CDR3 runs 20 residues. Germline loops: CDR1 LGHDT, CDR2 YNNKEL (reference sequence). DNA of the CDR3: TGTGCGAGCAGCCAAGAATTAGGCGGACTGAGACCCTCTGGGGCCAACGTCCTGACTTTC. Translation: CASSQELGGLRPSGANVLTF. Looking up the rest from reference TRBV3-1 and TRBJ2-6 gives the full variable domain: DTAVSQTPKYLVTQMGNDKSIKCEQNLGHDTMYWYKQDSKKFLKIMFSYNNKELIINETVPNRFSPKSPDKAHLNLHINSLELGDSAVYFCASSQELGGLRPSGANVLTFGAGSRLTVL.

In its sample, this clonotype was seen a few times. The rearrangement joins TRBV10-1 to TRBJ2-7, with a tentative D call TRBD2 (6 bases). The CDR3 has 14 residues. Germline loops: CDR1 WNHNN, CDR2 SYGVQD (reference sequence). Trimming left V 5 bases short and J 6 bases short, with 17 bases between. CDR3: CASSKRDSAAEQYF. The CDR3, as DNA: TGCGCCAGCAGTAAACGGGACTCCGCGGCCGAGCAGTACTTC.

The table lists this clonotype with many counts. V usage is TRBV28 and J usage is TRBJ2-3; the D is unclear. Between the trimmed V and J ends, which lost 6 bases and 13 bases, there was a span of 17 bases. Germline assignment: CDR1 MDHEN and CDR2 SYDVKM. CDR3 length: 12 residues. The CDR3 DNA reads TGTGCCAGCAGCTTTGGGTCGAGAGAAGAGTATTTT. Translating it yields CASSFGSREEYF.

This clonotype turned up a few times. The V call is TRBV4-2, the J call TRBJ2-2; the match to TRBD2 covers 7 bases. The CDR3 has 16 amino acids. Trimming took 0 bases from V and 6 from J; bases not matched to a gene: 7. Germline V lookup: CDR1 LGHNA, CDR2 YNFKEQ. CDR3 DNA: TGTGCCAGCAGCCAAGATGGAGGACTAGACCCCGGGGAGCTGTTTTTT. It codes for CASSQDGGLDPGELFF.

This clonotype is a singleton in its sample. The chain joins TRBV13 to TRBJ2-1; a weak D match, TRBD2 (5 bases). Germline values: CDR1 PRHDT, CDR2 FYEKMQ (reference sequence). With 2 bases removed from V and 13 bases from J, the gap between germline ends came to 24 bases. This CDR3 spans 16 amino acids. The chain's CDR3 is CASSLNGRRLGETQFF. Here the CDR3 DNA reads TGTGCCAGCAGCTTAAATGGCAGGCGCTTGGGAGAGACCCAGTTCTTC.

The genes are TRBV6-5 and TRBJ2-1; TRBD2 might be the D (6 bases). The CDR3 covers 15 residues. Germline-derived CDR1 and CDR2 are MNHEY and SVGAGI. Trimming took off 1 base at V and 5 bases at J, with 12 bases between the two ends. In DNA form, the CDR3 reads TGTGCCAGCAGTTACTTGGAATTAGCGGACAATGAGCAGTTCTTC. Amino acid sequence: CASSYLELADNEQFF.

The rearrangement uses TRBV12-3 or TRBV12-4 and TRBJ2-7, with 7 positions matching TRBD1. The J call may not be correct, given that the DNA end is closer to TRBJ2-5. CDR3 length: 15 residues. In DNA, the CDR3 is TGTGCCAGCAGCTTTACCCAGGGGGACCAAGAGACCCAGTACTTC. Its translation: CASSFTQGDQETQYF.

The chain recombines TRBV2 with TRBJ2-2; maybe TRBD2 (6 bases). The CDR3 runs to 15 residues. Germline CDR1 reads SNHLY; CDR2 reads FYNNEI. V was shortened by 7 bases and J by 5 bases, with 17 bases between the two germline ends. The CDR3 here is CASTPGGLPTGELFF. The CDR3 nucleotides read TGTGCCAGCACCCCTGGGGGACTCCCAACCGGGGAGCTGTTTTTT.

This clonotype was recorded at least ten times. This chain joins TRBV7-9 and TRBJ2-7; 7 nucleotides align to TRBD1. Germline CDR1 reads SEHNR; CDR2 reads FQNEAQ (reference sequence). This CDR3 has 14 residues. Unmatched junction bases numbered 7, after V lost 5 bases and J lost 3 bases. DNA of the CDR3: TGTGCCAGCAGCCACCGGGACAGAAACTACGAGCAGTACTTC. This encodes CASSHRDRNYEQYF.

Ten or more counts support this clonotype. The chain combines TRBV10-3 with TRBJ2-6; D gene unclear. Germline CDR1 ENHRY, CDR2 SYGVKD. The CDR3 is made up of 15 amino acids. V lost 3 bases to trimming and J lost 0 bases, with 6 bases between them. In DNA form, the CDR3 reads TGTGCCATCAGTGACGACCCCTCTGGGGCCAACGTCCTGACTTTC. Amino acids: CAISDDPSGANVLTF.

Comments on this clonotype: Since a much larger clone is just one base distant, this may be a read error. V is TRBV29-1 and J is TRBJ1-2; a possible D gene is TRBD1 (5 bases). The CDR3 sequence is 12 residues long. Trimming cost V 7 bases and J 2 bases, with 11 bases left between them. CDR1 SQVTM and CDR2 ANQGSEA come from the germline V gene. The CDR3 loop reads CSGAGGNYGYTF. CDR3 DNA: TGCAGCGGTGCTGGGGGGAACTATGGCTACACCTTC.

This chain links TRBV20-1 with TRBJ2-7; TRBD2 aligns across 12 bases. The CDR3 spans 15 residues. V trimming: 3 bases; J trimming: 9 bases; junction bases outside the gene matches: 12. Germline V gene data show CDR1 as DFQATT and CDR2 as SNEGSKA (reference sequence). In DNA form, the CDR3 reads TGCAGTGCTAGCGCACCCCTAGCGGGAGGGCAAGGGCAGTACTTC. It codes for CSASAPLAGGQGQYF.

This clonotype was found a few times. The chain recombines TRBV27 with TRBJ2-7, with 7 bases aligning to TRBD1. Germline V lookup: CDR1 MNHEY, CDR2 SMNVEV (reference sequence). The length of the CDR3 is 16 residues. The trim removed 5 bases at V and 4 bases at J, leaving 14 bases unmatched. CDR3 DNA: TGTGCCAGCAGTCACGATACCGGGACAGCACTTTACGAGCAGTACTTC. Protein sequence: CASSHDTGTALYEQYF.

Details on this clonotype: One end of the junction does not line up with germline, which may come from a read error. The CDR3 coding sequence is TGTGCCAGCACCCAGACCGGGACAAACTATGACTACACCTTC. It encodes CASTQTGTNYDYTF. This chain links TRBV12-3 or TRBV12-4 with TRBJ1-2; D may be TRBD1 (6 bases). The length of the CDR3 is 14 residues.